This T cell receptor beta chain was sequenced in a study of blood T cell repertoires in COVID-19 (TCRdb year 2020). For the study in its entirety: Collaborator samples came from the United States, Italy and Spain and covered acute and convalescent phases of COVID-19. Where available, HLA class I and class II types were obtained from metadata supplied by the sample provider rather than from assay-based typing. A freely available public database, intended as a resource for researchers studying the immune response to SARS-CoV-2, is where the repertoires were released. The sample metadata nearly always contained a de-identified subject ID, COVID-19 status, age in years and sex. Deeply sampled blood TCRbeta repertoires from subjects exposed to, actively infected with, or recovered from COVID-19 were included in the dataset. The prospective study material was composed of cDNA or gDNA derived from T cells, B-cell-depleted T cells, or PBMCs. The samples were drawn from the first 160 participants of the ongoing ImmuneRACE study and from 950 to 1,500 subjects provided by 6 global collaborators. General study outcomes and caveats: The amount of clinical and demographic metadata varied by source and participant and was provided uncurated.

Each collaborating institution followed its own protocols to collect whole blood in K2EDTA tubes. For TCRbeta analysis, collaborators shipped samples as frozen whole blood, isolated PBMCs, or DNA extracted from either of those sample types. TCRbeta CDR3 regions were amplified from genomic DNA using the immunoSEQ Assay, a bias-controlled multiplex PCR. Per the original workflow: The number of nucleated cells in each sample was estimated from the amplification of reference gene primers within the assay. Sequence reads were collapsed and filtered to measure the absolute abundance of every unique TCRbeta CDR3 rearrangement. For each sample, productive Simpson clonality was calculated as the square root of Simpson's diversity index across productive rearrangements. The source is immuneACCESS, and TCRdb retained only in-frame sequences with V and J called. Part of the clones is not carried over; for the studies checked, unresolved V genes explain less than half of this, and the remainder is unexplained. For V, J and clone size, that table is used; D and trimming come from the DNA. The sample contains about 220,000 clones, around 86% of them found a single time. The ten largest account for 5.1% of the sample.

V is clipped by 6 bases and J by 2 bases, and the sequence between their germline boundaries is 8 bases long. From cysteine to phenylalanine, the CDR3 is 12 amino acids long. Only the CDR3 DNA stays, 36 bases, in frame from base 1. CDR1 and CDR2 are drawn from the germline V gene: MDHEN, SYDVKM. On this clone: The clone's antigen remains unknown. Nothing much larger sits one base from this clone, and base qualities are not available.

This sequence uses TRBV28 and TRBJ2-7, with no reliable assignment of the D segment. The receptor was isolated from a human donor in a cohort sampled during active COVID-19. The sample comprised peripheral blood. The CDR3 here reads CASRAAPYEQYF. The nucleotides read TGTGCCAGCAGGGCCGCTCCCTACGAGCAGTACTTC.